Presented here are 8 T cell receptor beta chains from one specimen sequenced in a study of blood T cell repertoires in COVID-19. Profiled with immunoSEQ multiplex PCR; TCRdb holds only in-frame clones, not every one. The sample contains fewer than 400,000 clones, around nine tenths of which appear only once. Sequences were obtained from peripheral blood. The receptors were gathered from a human donor in a cohort sampled during active COVID-19.

V and J are TRBV7-9 and TRBJ1-2; 8 bases map to TRBD1. J gave up 4 bases and V 5 bases, and 3 bases lay outside the gene matches. The CDR3 runs 13 residues. The germline V gene encodes CDR1 SEHNR and CDR2 FQNEAQ (reference sequence). CDR3 region: CASSRTGSYGYTF. The CDR3 nucleotides read TGTGCCAGCAGCCGGACAGGGTCCTATGGCTACACCTTC.

The J gene is TRBJ2-5, the V gene TRBV5-1; a possible D gene is TRBD1 (6 bases). The CDR3 is made up of 16 amino acids. From germline, CDR1 is SGHRS and CDR2 YFSETQ. The V end lost 4 bases, the J end lost 4 bases, and 20 bases lay between the germline ends. The chain's CDR3 is CASSQFTGRKVETQYF. CDR3 DNA sequence: TGCGCCAGCAGCCAGTTCACAGGGCGGAAGGTAGAGACCCAGTACTTC.

This clone appeared a single time. The chain carries TRBV30 and TRBJ1-2; TRBD1 agrees at 9 bases. There are 14 residues in the CDR3. V was pared by 2 bases and J by 4 bases, with 5 bases of the junction left unmatched. The germline gives CDR1 GTSNPN, CDR2 SVGIG (reference sequence). Here the CDR3 DNA reads TGTGCCTGGAGTCCGACAGGGGGGCTCTATGGCTACACCTTC. Its protein product is CAWSPTGGLYGYTF.

The chain carries TRBV28 and TRBJ1-5, with TRBD1 identical over 8 bases. This CDR3 region has 15 residues. Germline V gene sequence: CDR1 MDHEN, CDR2 SYDVKM. The V segment lost 6 bases and the J segment 6 bases; nucleotides outside the gene matches: 10. The DNA of the CDR3 is TGTGCCAGCAGCGTGGACAGGGAAGAGGTTCAGCCCCAGCATTTT. Translation: CASSVDREEVQPQHF.

The chain uses TRBV7-3 and TRBJ2-3; weak D call: TRBD1 (6 bases). The germline CDR1 and CDR2 sequences are SGHTA and FQGTGA. This CDR3 region has 19 residues. The V end lost 3 bases, the J end lost 1 base, and 23 bases lay between the germline ends. CDR3 DNA sequence: TGTGCCAGCAGCTTCCCCCCTGGGGGCCCACCCCCTGGCACAGATACGCAGTATTTT. Amino acids: CASSFPPGGPPPGTDTQYF.

This CDR3 reads CASSSLAGGPDTQYF. As DNA, the CDR3 is TGTGCCAGCAGCTCACTAGCGGGGGGGCCAGATACGCAGTATTTT. The chain has TRBV7-3 and TRBJ2-3, with TRBD2 identical over 13 bases. This CDR3 spans 15 amino acids. With 4 bases clipped from V and 4 bases from J, the junction kept 2 bases outside the gene matches. In germline, CDR1 is SGHTA, CDR2 FQGTGA.

J is TRBJ2-7 and V is TRBV5-6, with D tentatively TRBD2 (7 bases). The CDR3 loop spans 16 amino acids. Trimming removed 3 bases from V and 3 bases from J, with 19 bases in between. Germline CDR1 is SGHDT and CDR2 is YYEEEE. For the CDR3, the DNA is TGTGCCAGCAGCTCGATACAGGGCCCGGGGGGCTACGAGCAGTACTTC. Its translation is CASSSIQGPGGYEQYF.

The V gene is TRBV11-2, the J gene TRBJ2-7; D might be TRBD2 (5 bases). Looked up from germline, CDR1 is SGHAT and CDR2 is FQNNGV. CDR3 length equals 15 residues. V lost 2 bases, J lost 4 bases, and 15 bases lay in between. The CDR3 coding sequence is TGTGCCAGCAGCTTAAACATATACGGGGAGTACGAGCAGTACTTC. Residues: CASSLNIYGEYEQYF.